What follows are 12 T cell receptor beta chains derived from one specimen sequenced in a study of vaccination and CD4 T cells after COVID-19. Cultured CD4+ T cell DNA was sequenced using the Oncomine TCR Beta short-read assay. TCRdb re-analysed the PCR reads in MiXCR, keeping a single row per CDR3 protein. There are some 19,000 distinct CDR3 sequences in the sample; around two fifths occur only once, and under 15% lies in the top ten. For these receptors, no antigen is known. Treatment meaning: roughly ten-day PBMC culture with coronavirus spike peptide pools or control peptides (ViraFEST assay). The sample was CD4+ T cells from blood, cultured in vitro. Receptors originate from a human donor who had recovered from COVID-19.

This clonotype was observed once. This chain joins TRBV6-2 or TRBV6-3 and TRBJ2-5; tentatively, D is TRBD2 (5 bases). Germline V gene sequence: CDR1 MNHEY, CDR2 SVGEGT. V lost 0 bases to trimming and J lost 1 base, with 18 bases between them. The CDR3 spans 18 residues. CDR3 protein: CASSYSSGRTMGQETQYF. The CDR3 bases are TGTGCCAGCAGTTACTCGTCTGGGAGAACGATGGGCCAAGAGACCCAGTACTTC.

The J gene is TRBJ1-2, the V gene TRBV2; D gene uncertain. Per the germline V gene, CDR1 is SNHLY and CDR2 is FYNNEI. Deletions cut 6 bases from V and 8 bases from J, with 16 bases between. The CDR3 has 13 residues. Here the CDR3 reads CASRGSSLRGYTF. DNA for the CDR3: TGTGCCAGCAGGGGGTCGTCGCTGAGGGGCTACACCTTC.

The J gene is TRBJ2-5, the V gene TRBV7-2; D might be TRBD1 or TRBD2, each matching 5 bases. The CDR3 contains 13 residues. V was shortened by 5 bases and J by 5 bases, with 12 bases between the two germline ends. Germline lookup yields CDR1 SGHTA and CDR2 FQGNSA. DNA for the CDR3: TGTGCCAGCAGCGCTAGGGACCGTGAGACCCAGTACTTC. Its protein product is CASSARDRETQYF. Full variable domain (remainder filled in from reference TRBV7-2 and TRBJ2-5): GAGVSQSPSNKVTEKGKDVELRCDPISGHTALYWYRQSLGQGLEFLIYFQGNSAPDKSGLPSDRFSAERTGGSVSTLTIQRTQQEDSAVYLCASSARDRETQYFGPGTRLLVL.

This sequence joins TRBV6-1 and TRBJ1-2; no reliable D call. Germline V gene lookup returns CDR1 MNHNS and CDR2 SASEGT. Trimming removed 6 bases from V and 3 bases from J, with 5 bases in between. The CDR3 has 11 residues. The CDR3 DNA follows: TGTGCCAGCAGGCAGCACTATGGCTACACCTTC. It yields the protein CASRQHYGYTF.

The chain joins TRBV2 to TRBJ2-7; D gene ambiguous. V was trimmed by 6 bases and J by 6 bases, leaving 18 bases between them. Germline V gene lookup returns CDR1 SNHLY and CDR2 FYNNEI. This CDR3 comprises 14 residues. The CDR3 reads CASRSGSLYPEQYF. Here the CDR3 DNA reads TGTGCCAGCAGATCTGGCAGTCTTTATCCCGAGCAGTACTTC.

The chain employs TRBV6-1 and TRBJ1-6, with D hard to call. Germline values: CDR1 MNHNS, CDR2 SASEGT. CDR3 length: 14 residues. Trimming took off 6 bases at V and 8 bases at J, with 14 bases between the two ends. The CDR3 loop is CASRERTHYSPLHF. CDR3 coding DNA: TGTGCCAGCAGGGAGAGGACCCACTATTCACCCCTCCACTTT.

V is TRBV6-5 and J is TRBJ1-2, with a weak D call TRBD1 (6 bases). The V end lost 2 bases, the J end lost 7 bases, and 14 bases lay between the germline ends. Per germline, CDR1 MNHEY and CDR2 SVGAGI. CDR3 size: 14 residues. The CDR3 sequence is CASSYRAGVGGYTF. The CDR3, as DNA: TGTGCCAGCAGTTACAGAGCAGGGGTGGGTGGCTACACCTTC.

This clonotype showed up just a few times. This sequence joins TRBV27 and TRBJ1-2; 11 bases line up with TRBD1. The CDR3 has 16 residues. The J segment lost 2 bases and the V segment lost 4 bases, leaving 6 bases of the junction unmatched. Germline CDR1 reads MNHEY; CDR2 reads SMNVEV (reference sequence). The CDR3 loop is CASSSRTGGWNYGYTF. The CDR3 DNA reads TGTGCCAGCAGTTCCCGGACAGGGGGCTGGAACTATGGCTACACCTTC.

This clonotype was seen a few times. This rearrangement joins TRBV6-1 to TRBJ1-5, with unresolved D. Trimming removed 7 bases at V and 8 bases at J, with 21 bases between. From germline, CDR1 is MNHNS and CDR2 SASEGT. The length of the CDR3 is 15 residues. CDR3: CASTRGATPGEPQHF. For the CDR3, the DNA is TGTGCCAGCACCCGGGGAGCTACTCCCGGGGAGCCCCAGCATTTT.

The gene calls are TRBV18 and TRBJ1-1; maybe TRBD1 (5 bases). This CDR3 contains 14 residues. Germline CDR1 KGHSH, CDR2 LQKENI. V was clipped by 6 bases and J by 0 bases, with 11 bases between them. Here the CDR3 DNA reads TGTGCCAGCTCCGCCGGGGGGATGAACACTGAAGCTTTCTTT. Its protein product is CASSAGGMNTEAFF.

In nucleotides, the CDR3 is TGCGCCAGCGGCCAGACAGGGGGCTTCTACGAGCAGTACTTC. Its protein product is CASGQTGGFYEQYF. The chain has TRBV5-1 and TRBJ2-7, with 10 bases aligning to TRBD1. This CDR3 region has 14 residues. CDR1 SGHRS and CDR2 YFSETQ come from the germline V gene. V shed 7 bases and J 3 bases; nucleotides not matched to a gene: 7.

On this clonotype: The junction departs from germline at one end; a sequencing error may be responsible. This chain joins TRBV7-9 and TRBJ1-5; 8 bases map to TRBD1. The CDR3 spans 16 residues. Germline V CDR1 and CDR2: SEHNR, FQNEAQ (reference sequence). The CDR3 spells CASSPLGGTGSQLQHF. DNA for the CDR3: TGTGCCAGCAGCCCTTTAGGAGGGACAGGCAGTCAGCTCCAGCATTTT. Complete variable domain (other parts from reference TRBV7-9 and TRBJ1-5): DTGVSQNPRHKITKRGQNVTFRCDPISEHNRLYWYRQTLGQGPEFLTYFQNEAQLEKSRLLSDRFSAERPKGSFSTLEIQRTEQGDSAMYLCASSPLGGTGSQLQHFGDGTRLSIL.